Included here is one T cell receptor beta chain sequence, with context. Antigen specificity is unknown. PCR amplification relied on 60 Vbeta primers (plus 13 Jbeta primers). The data were produced by immunoSEQ multiplex PCR, yet TCRdb's version contains in-frame clones alone and is incomplete. Here the sample spans 95,000 to 100,000 clones, approximately 85% being singletons. This specimen belongs to a study of cytomegalovirus exposure and HLA in healthy donors. Study overall: Falling in the Caucasian-associated ancestry cluster were approximately 84% of under 500 genotyped donors. General observations from the study: The sole available immune exposure information was CMV serostatus. By HLA locus, TCR association rates varied in a later analysis, with DRB1 showing the most and HLA-C the fewest.

This TCR derives from a man aged 25 to 40 in good health and CMV-seronegative. Sample: PBMCs.

For the CDR3, the DNA is TGCGCCAGCAGCTTGGGGGGGGGTGGGTCTAATCAGCCCCAGCATTTT. This translates into CASSLGGGGSNQPQHF. The V call is TRBV5-1, the J call TRBJ1-5; maybe TRBD1 (5 bases). CDR1 and CDR2 (germline): SGHRS, YFSETQ. The ends were cut back, 0 bases at V and 4 bases at J, with 14 bases in the middle. The CDR3 runs to 16 residues. The variable domain in full, completed from reference TRBV5-1 and TRBJ1-5, reads KAGVTQTPRYLIKTRGQQVTLSCSPISGHRSVSWYQQTPGQGLQFLFEYFSETQRNKGNFPGRFSGRQFSNSRSEMNVSTLELGDSALYLCASSLGGGGSNQPQHFGDGTRLSIL.